The 16 T cell receptor beta chains below all came from one sample that was sequenced in a study of T cells expressing NK-cell markers. TCRdb reprocessed the 5' RACE reads; each CDR3 protein has one entry and no DNA is given. The specimen's table records about 160,000 distinct CDR3 sequences. Sequencing was performed on blood T cells: a sorted CD56 or NKG2C T cell subset, CD4+ or CD8+ T cells, or bulk PBMC T cells (not recorded which). The receptors stem from a man aged 18 to 70 in good health.

The V and J genes are TRBV11-2 and TRBJ1-1; the D gene TCRdb calls, TRBD1, cannot be checked with no DNA. From germline, CDR1 is SGHAT and CDR2 FQNNGV. There are 16 residues in the CDR3. The CDR3 region is CASSPLLGPLNTEAFF.

This chain joins TRBV28 and TRBJ2-7. CDR3 length: 16 residues. CDR1 is MDHEN, CDR2 SYDVKM, per germline. CDR3 residues: CASSSTRLGPSYEQYF.

This chain uses TRBV3-1 with TRBJ1-2. Germline CDR1 reads LGHDT; CDR2 reads YNNKEL (reference sequence). This CDR3 comprises 14 residues. This CDR3 reads CASSPGGPLGGYTF.

V and J are TRBV27 and TRBJ2-7; TCRdb picks TRBD1, but there is no DNA to check that call. Germline V gene lookup returns CDR1 MNHEY and CDR2 SMNVEV (reference sequence). The CDR3 has 13 residues. The CDR3 protein is CASSLQGVDEQYF.

CDR3 sequence: CASSKNRGRLYGYTF. The rearrangement joins TRBV4-1 to TRBJ1-2; TCRdb proposes TRBD1, but this gene call is untestable without DNA. The length of the CDR3 is 15 residues. The germline V gene has CDR1 MGHRA and CDR2 YSYEKL.

The gene calls are TRBV7-9 and TRBJ2-2; TCRdb reports TRBD1, a call that lacks DNA to check it against. The CDR3 consists of 14 residues. CDR1 is SEHNR and CDR2 is FQNEAQ in the germline V gene (reference sequence). The CDR3 is CASSTLPGAGELFF.

V is TRBV27 and J is TRBJ2-1; TCRdb proposes TRBD1, but this gene call is untestable without DNA. This CDR3 is 16 amino acids long. Germline V gene lookup returns CDR1 MNHEY and CDR2 SMNVEV (reference sequence). The CDR3 loop is CASKRTGGNSYNEQFF.

The CDR3 region is CASSAGTGRHQPQHF. The gene calls are TRBV2 and TRBJ1-5; with no DNA, the TCRdb D assignment of TRBD1 cannot be verified. The CDR3 is 15 residues long. Germline V gene sequence: CDR1 SNHLY, CDR2 FYNNEI.

CDR3 region: CASSFNPNGLAGRSTDTQYF. V is TRBV11-2 and J is TRBJ2-3; TCRdb gives TRBD2 as the D gene, but with no DNA this cannot be confirmed. The CDR3 length is 20 residues. Germline CDR1 and CDR2: SGHAT and FQNNGV.

V gene TRBV23-1 combines with J gene TRBJ2-3; there is no DNA to check the TCRdb D call of TRBD2. TRBV23-1 qualifies as an ORF whose function is uncertain. The CDR3 covers 16 residues. The CDR3 is CASSLGSGGATDTQYF.

The J gene is TRBJ2-1, the V gene TRBV5-1; TCRdb selects TRBD1, and the lack of DNA leaves this call unchecked. This CDR3 has 16 residues. CDR1 SGHRS and CDR2 YFSETQ come from the germline V gene. The chain's CDR3 is CASSYPGEPPYNEQFF.

V and J are TRBV29-1 and TRBJ2-2; TCRdb returns TRBD2, unconfirmable since there is no DNA. This CDR3 is built from 13 residues. Germline V gives CDR1 SQVTM, CDR2 ANQGSEA. This CDR3 is CSVLAAGTGELFF.

The CDR3: CASSLDRVDTQYF. The rearrangement joins TRBV5-6 to TRBJ2-3. This CDR3 is 13 amino acids long. Germline V gene lookup returns CDR1 SGHDT and CDR2 YYEEEE.

This chain uses TRBV6-5 with TRBJ1-1. This CDR3 is 15 amino acids long. Germline V CDR1 and CDR2: MNHEY, SVGAGI. This chain's CDR3 is CASSYSAASRTEAFF.

This rearrangement joins TRBV6-5 to TRBJ2-5; TCRdb's D call, TRBD2, is unchecked because there is no DNA. CDR1 is MNHEY, CDR2 SVGAGI, per germline. This CDR3 comprises 15 residues. This chain's CDR3 is CASSYFLAAGETQYF.

The genes are TRBV27 and TRBJ2-1; the D call from TCRdb, TRBD2, cannot be confirmed without DNA. The CDR3 covers 16 residues. From germline, CDR1 is MNHEY and CDR2 SMNVEV (reference sequence). The CDR3 loop is CASSFTLAGAKNEQFF.